The TCR beta chain under discussion was sequenced for a study of regulatory dendritic cells for organ transplantation. Study information: Day 6 dendritic cell cultures were stimulated with LPS.

Sorted T cells were CFSE-labeled and cultured around 5 days with allogeneic regulatory or mature dendritic cells at 1:10. Sequenced by immunoSEQ multiplex PCR; TCRdb stores in-frame clones only, minus some. The sample records more than 9,500 clones, less than 70% being singletons. Regarding this clone: Its antigen is as yet unknown.

This TCR came from a human donor in good health. Sample: naive CD8+ T cells from blood cultured with dendritic cells. Subset indicated: CD45RA+ naive T cells.

The CDR3 loop reads CASSLPGLGLAGQETQYF. DNA of the CDR3: TGTGCCAGCAGCTTGCCCGGGCTCGGACTAGCGGGCCAAGAGACCCAGTACTTC. The V and J genes are TRBV5-6 and TRBJ2-5; TRBD2 matches at 11 bases. The V segment lost 1 base and the J segment 1 base; nucleotides outside the gene matches: 9. The germline V gene has CDR1 SGHDT and CDR2 YYEEEE. The CDR3 has 18 residues.